These 8 T cell receptor beta chains share one sample of origin, sequenced in a study of response to subunit inactivated influenza vaccine. Using its own MiXCR run on the RT-PCR reads, TCRdb lists one record per CDR3 protein. Among hundreds of thousands of distinct CDR3 sequences listed, around 22% were seen once. Source: PBMCs from blood, taken less than 22 months after vaccination. The receptors were sampled from a man aged 50 to 69 who received an inactivated influenza vaccine.

This chain uses TRBV7-2 with TRBJ1-3, with D maybe TRBD1 (6 bases). The CDR3 is 14 amino acids. Per the germline V gene, CDR1 is SGHTA and CDR2 is FQGNSA. Trimming removed 5 bases from V and 2 bases from J, with 10 bases in between. The CDR3 DNA sequence: TGTGCCAGCAGCAGCAGGACAGCTGGAAACACCATATATTTT. Translating it yields CASSSRTAGNTIYF.

This clonotype came up a few times. The chain uses TRBV12-3 or TRBV12-4 and TRBJ1-6; no clear D. Trimming left V 2 bases short and J 6 bases short, with 11 bases between. CDR3 length equals 15 residues. The CDR3 is CASSLTGFPNSPLHF. In DNA, the CDR3 is TGTGCCAGCAGTTTAACTGGGTTCCCTAATTCACCCCTCCACTTT.

The chain combines TRBV5-1 with TRBJ2-1, with 7 bases aligning to TRBD2. The CDR3 runs to 15 residues. Germline-derived CDR1 and CDR2 are SGHRS and YFSETQ. Germline trimming cut 3 bases from V and 2 bases from J; bases unmatched to any gene: 5. The CDR3 loop reads CASSSSGTTYNEQFF. CDR3 coding DNA: TGCGCCAGCAGCTCATCCGGGACTACCTACAATGAGCAGTTCTTC.

V and J are TRBV20-1 and TRBJ1-5; D may be TRBD1 (5 bases). This CDR3 has 12 residues. Germline CDR1 reads DFQATT; CDR2 reads SNEGSKA (reference sequence). Between the trimmed V and J ends, which lost 5 bases and 3 bases, there was a span of 8 bases. This CDR3 reads CSAGGFNQPQHF. The CDR3 region has the DNA TGCAGTGCTGGGGGGTTCAATCAGCCCCAGCATTTT.

In this sample, this clonotype turned up a few times. At one end the junction does not follow the germline gene, possibly because of a read error. CDR3 in amino acids: CSAANTGGSGNAIYF. The CDR3 DNA reads as TGCAGTGCTGCTAATACAGGGGGCTCTGGAAACGCCATATATTTT. The rearrangement uses TRBV20-1 and TRBJ1-3; TRBD1 aligns across 9 bases. From germline, CDR1 is DFQATT and CDR2 SNEGSKA (reference sequence). This CDR3 has 15 amino acids.

This clonotype was seen many times. The rearrangement links TRBV4-2 to TRBJ1-6, with unresolved D. This CDR3 spans 15 amino acids. The germline V gene has CDR1 LGHNA and CDR2 YNFKEQ. Trimming took off 3 bases at V and 10 bases at J, with 16 bases between the two ends. The CDR3 spells CASSQRRTMESPLHF. As DNA, the CDR3 is TGTGCCAGCAGCCAGAGAAGGACCATGGAATCACCCCTCCACTTT.

V gene TRBV27 combines with J gene TRBJ1-4; D remains ambiguous. The V end lost 6 bases, the J end lost 1 base, and 21 bases lay between the germline ends. Germline V gives CDR1 MNHEY, CDR2 SMNVEV (reference sequence). This CDR3 region has 18 residues. The chain's CDR3 is CASRSYQRTGRTNEKLFF. The DNA for the CDR3 is TGTGCCAGCAGGTCTTATCAAAGAACTGGGCGAACTAATGAAAAACTGTTTTTT.

The chain carries TRBV28 and TRBJ2-7; D unresolved. V lost 5 bases, J lost 3 bases, and 8 bases lay in between. Germline CDR1 reads MDHEN; CDR2 reads SYDVKM. The CDR3 covers 12 residues. The CDR3 coding sequence is TGTGCCAGCAGTATCCGGAGCTACGAGCAGTACTTC. Protein: CASSIRSYEQYF.